Shown below are 6 T cell receptor beta chains from a single sample sequenced in a study of cytotoxic CD8 clonotypes in ibrutinib-treated CLL. Clones were read by immunoSEQ multiplex PCR, and TCRdb kept only the in-frame ones, dropping some. The sample holds over 70,000 clones, about 86% seen once. The sequencing used PBMCs, collected before ibrutinib treatment. The receptors shown here come from a human donor with chronic lymphocytic leukemia.

The rearrangement links TRBV6-1 to TRBJ2-2, with a tentative D call TRBD1 (6 bases). The germline V and J ends were trimmed by 2 bases and 7 bases, with 11 bases remaining between them. CDR1 and CDR2 from the germline V gene are MNHNS and SASEGT. CDR3 length: 14 amino acids. The CDR3 bases are TGTGCCAGCAGTGAACAGGGGCAGGTCGGGGAGCTGTTTTTT. It is translated as CASSEQGQVGELFF.

The rearrangement links TRBV18 to TRBJ1-1; 12 nucleotides line up with TRBD1. CDR1 and CDR2 from the germline V gene are KGHSH and LQKENI. The length of the CDR3 is 19 residues. The V segment lost 4 bases and the J segment 0 bases; nucleotides outside the gene matches: 12. The CDR3 loop is CASSRTSGTGGWMNTEAFF. CDR3 in DNA: TGTGCCAGCTCACGAACATCCGGGACAGGGGGCTGGATGAACACTGAAGCTTTCTTT.

The V call is TRBV6-6, the J call TRBJ2-7, with 7 bases aligning to TRBD2. From germline, CDR1 is MNHNY and CDR2 SVGAGI (reference sequence). J lost 2 bases, V lost 0 bases, and 1 base had no gene match. This CDR3 contains 14 residues. This CDR3 reads CASSYSGGTYEQYF. The DNA of the CDR3 is TGTGCCAGCAGTTACTCGGGGGGGACCTACGAGCAGTACTTC.

V gene TRBV29-1 combines with J gene TRBJ1-2; D perhaps matches TRBD1 (6 bases). Germline CDR1 and CDR2: SQVTM and ANQGSEA. The CDR3 loop spans 12 amino acids. V was cut by 3 bases and J by 4 bases, with 9 bases left in between. This chain's CDR3 is CSVDEGVYGYTF. In DNA, the CDR3 is TGCAGCGTTGACGAGGGGGTCTATGGCTACACCTTC. The variable domain in full, with the rest retrieved from reference TRBV29-1 and TRBJ1-2, is SAVISQKPSRDICQRGTSLTIQCQVDSQVTMMFWYRQQPGQSLTLIATANQGSEATYESGFVIDKFPISRPNLTFSTLTVSNMSPEDSSIYLCSVDEGVYGYTFGSGTRLTVV.

This clone was recorded many times. J is TRBJ2-3 and V is TRBV11-3; a weak D match, TRBD1 (5 bases). Trimming stripped 1 base from V and 6 bases from J, with 23 bases between. Germline V CDR1 and CDR2: SGHNT, YENEEA. The CDR3 length is 18 residues. In DNA, the CDR3 is TGTGCCAGCAGCTTAGGAGTAGGTGGTGGTCGGGCAGGGGATACGCAGTATTTT. The encoded protein is CASSLGVGGGRAGDTQYF.

The sample holds one count of this clone. CDR3: CASSFSRVRTEAFF. The CDR3 DNA follows: TGTGCCAGCAGTTTCTCCAGGGTGAGAACTGAAGCTTTCTTT. The chain uses TRBV28 and TRBJ1-1; D is perhaps TRBD1 (5 bases). V was cut by 3 bases and J by 5 bases, with 13 bases left in between. This CDR3 has 14 residues. Germline assignment: CDR1 MDHEN and CDR2 SYDVKM.